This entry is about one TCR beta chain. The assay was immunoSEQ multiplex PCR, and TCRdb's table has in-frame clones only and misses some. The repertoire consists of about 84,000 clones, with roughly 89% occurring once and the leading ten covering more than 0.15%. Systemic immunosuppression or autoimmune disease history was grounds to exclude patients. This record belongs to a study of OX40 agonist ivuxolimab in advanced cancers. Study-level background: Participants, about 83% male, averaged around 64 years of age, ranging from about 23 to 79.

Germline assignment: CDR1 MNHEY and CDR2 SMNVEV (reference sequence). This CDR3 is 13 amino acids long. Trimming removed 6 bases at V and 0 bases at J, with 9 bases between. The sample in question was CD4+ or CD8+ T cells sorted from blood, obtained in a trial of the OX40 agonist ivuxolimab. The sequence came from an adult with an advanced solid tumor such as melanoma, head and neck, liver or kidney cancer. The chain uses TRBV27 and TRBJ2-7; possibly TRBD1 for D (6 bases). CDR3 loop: CASRTTGSYEQYF. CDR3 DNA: TGTGCCAGCAGAACGACAGGCTCCTACGAGCAGTACTTC.